This T cell receptor beta chain was identified in a study of somatic mutations in cytotoxic T cells in rheumatoid arthritis. Broader study findings: Within the rheumatoid arthritis patients, CD8+ clonality went up as age increased (Spearman r of about 0.49). The same was not true of the healthy controls.

Original processing notes: After comparison against published virus-specific TCRB sequences, only a few of the patient CD8+ clones larger than 1% turned out to match them. Generated by immunoSEQ multiplex PCR, the TCRdb table keeps only in-frame clones and is missing some. D and trimming were read from the DNA, whereas the V and J calls and clone size are those reported in that table. The data show tens of thousands of clones, with about four fifths seen just once and 11% held by the top ten. J lost 10 bases, V lost 6 bases, and 12 bases had no gene match. Germline CDR1 and CDR2: MNHEY and SVGAGI. This CDR3 is 15 amino acids long. Note on this clone: Its target is unknown.

This TCR came from an adult with rheumatoid arthritis. The rearrangement joins TRBV6-5 to TRBJ1-6, with 7 positions matching TRBD1. Sequencing input: CD8+ T cells sorted from blood. In DNA form, the CDR3 reads TGTGCCAGCAGCCCCGGCACAGGGGCTTACTCACCCCTCCACTTT. This encodes CASSPGTGAYSPLHF.